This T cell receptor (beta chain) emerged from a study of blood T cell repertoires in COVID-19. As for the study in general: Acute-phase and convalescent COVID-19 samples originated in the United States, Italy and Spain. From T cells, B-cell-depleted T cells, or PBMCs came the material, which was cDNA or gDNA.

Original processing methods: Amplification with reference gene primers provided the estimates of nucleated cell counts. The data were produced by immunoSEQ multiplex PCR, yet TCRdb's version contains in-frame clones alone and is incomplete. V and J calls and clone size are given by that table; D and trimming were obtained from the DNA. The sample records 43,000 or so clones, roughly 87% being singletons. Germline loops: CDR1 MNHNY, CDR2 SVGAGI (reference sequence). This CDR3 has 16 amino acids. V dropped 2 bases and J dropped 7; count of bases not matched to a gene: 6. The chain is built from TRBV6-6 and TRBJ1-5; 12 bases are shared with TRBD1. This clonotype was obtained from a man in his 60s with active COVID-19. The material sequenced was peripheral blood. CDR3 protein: CASSYGTGGSGQPQHF. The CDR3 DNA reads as TGTGCCAGCAGTTACGGGACAGGGGGCTCGGGACAGCCCCAGCATTTT.